This record looks at one TCR beta chain sequence and its context. TCRdb keeps only in-frame clones here, not all; method: immunoSEQ multiplex PCR. The data hold more than 80,000 clones, with around 80% observed a single time. The data stem from a study of blood T cell repertoires in COVID-19. Looked up from germline, CDR1 is LGHDT and CDR2 is YNNKEL (reference sequence). This CDR3 has 20 residues. V was clipped by 4 bases and J by 7 bases; unmatched bases: 19. Sample: peripheral blood. The V call is TRBV3-1 (or the pseudogene TRBV3-2), the J call TRBJ2-3, with TRBD2 matching 14 bases. This TCR was sampled from a woman aged 80 or over with active or convalescent COVID-19. CDR3 DNA sequence: TGTGCCAGCAGCCTAGGACTAGCGGGGGGCTCCTCCGCGGGAGGCAATACGCAGTATTTT. Its protein is CASSLGLAGGSSAGGNTQYF.